These T cell receptor beta chains were read from a single sample in a study of shared clonotypes between healthy human individuals. The method was immunoSEQ multiplex PCR; TCRdb's version includes in-frame clones alone and lacks a portion of them. Of about 380,000 clones in the sample, roughly 96% were seen once. Material for sequencing was memory CD8+ T cells sorted from blood. These receptor sequences come from a man in his thirties or forties in good health. The CDR3 runs from the conserved cysteine through the conserved F or W. Fields, in order: V gene, D gene, clone size, J gene, CDR3 DNA, CDR3 protein. The D gene is left open where the match is weak. Only some rows state a clone size, as once, few, many or a class for expanded clones.

TRBV10-2	.	.	TRBJ2-5	TGCGCCAGCAGTGAGGTGGAGACCCAGTACTTC	CASSEVETQYF
TRBV20-1	.	.	TRBJ2-7	TGCAGTGCTAGGCGCTCCTACGAGCAGTACTTC	CSARRSYEQYF
TRBV29-1	.	.	TRBJ1-1	TGCAGCGTCAAACCCAGACAGGCAGCGAACACTGAAGCTTTCTTT	CSVKPRQAANTEAFF
TRBV6-1	TRBD2	.	TRBJ2-7	TGTGCCAGCAGTGCGAGGACTAGTACCTACGAGCAGTACTTC	CASSARTSTYEQYF
TRBV5-1	.	.	TRBJ2-2	TGCGCCAGCAGCTTGAGTAGCCCCACCGGGGAGCTGTTTTTT	CASSLSSPTGELFF
TRBV6-4	.	.	TRBJ1-1	TGTGCCAGCAGTTCCCAGACAGGAATTGACACTGAAGCTTTCTTT	CASSSQTGIDTEAFF
TRBV6-5	TRBD1	.	TRBJ2-7	TGTGCCAGCAGTTGGGACAGGCGGCGCTCCTACGAGCAGTACTTC	CASSWDRRRSYEQYF
TRBV18	TRBD2	.	TRBJ2-5	TGTGCCAGCTCACCATCCTTAGCGGGAGGGCAAGAGACCCAGTACTTC	CASSPSLAGGQETQYF
TRBV29-1	TRBD1	.	TRBJ2-1	TGCAGCGTTGCCCGGACAGGGCCCCATGAGCAGTTCTTC	CSVARTGPHEQFF
TRBV5-6	TRBD1	.	TRBJ1-4	TGTGCCAGCAGCGAAACAGGGGGGGTTGAAAAACTGTTTTTT	CASSETGGVEKLFF
TRBV7-9	.	.	TRBJ2-7	TGTGCCAGCAGCAACGAAGGGAGTTCCTACGAGCAGTACTTC	CASSNEGSSYEQYF
TRBV7-2	TRBD1	once	TRBJ2-2	TGTGCCAGCAGCCAGACAGGGGCCATCACCGGGGAGCTGTTTTTT	CASSQTGAITGELFF
TRBV28	TRBD2	.	TRBJ2-1	TGTGCCAGCAGTACCTGGACTAGCGGGAGTTTTGATGAGCAGTTCTTC	CASSTWTSGSFDEQFF
TRBV15	.	.	TRBJ1-4	TGTGCCACCAGCAGAGAAATAGGGGGGAGTGAAAAACTGTTTTTT	CATSREIGGSEKLFF
TRBV7-3	TRBD1	few	TRBJ1-1	TGTGCCAGCAGCCCCGACAGGGGAGAGAGGGCTTTCTTT	CASSPDRGERAFF
TRBV9	.	.	TRBJ2-5	TGTGCCAGCAGCGTAGTGGGGGGGCCAGGAGAGACCCAGTACTTC	CASSVVGGPGETQYF
TRBV13	TRBD1	.	TRBJ1-4	TGTGCCAGCAGCTTCCAGGGGGCCTTTAATGAAAAACTGTTTTTT	CASSFQGAFNEKLFF
TRBV28	.	.	TRBJ1-5	TGTGCCAGCGAGGGGGGGGACCAGCCCCAGCATTTT	CASEGGDQPQHF
TRBV30	.	.	TRBJ2-1	TGTGCCTGGAGTGTCTCGCAGGAGCAGTTCTTC	CAWSVSQEQFF
TRBV30	TRBD2	.	TRBJ2-1	TGTGCCTGGAGTGGGACTAGCCCGGATGAGCAGTTCTTC	CAWSGTSPDEQFF
TRBV28	.	.	TRBJ2-5	TGTGCCAGCAGTTTTGAGGGCAGAGAGACCCAGTACTTC	CASSFEGRETQYF
TRBV27	TRBD1	.	TRBJ1-2	TGTGCCAGGTACCGGGACAGGGGAGAGAATGGCTACACCTTC	CARYRDRGENGYTF
TRBV18	TRBD1	.	TRBJ1-2	TGTGCCAGCTCACCCCGGGACAGGGCTAACTATGGCTACACCTTC	CASSPRDRANYGYTF
TRBV11-1	.	.	TRBJ2-7	TGTGCCAGCAGCTTAGTGCATAACATAGGAGAGCAGTACTTC	CASSLVHNIGEQYF
TRBV5-1	.	.	TRBJ2-5	TGCGCCAGCAGCCCGTCCATGGCACAAGAGACCCAGTACTTC	CASSPSMAQETQYF
TRBV6-1	.	once	TRBJ2-6	TGTGCCAGCAGGAGGATCAGCTCTGGGGCCAACGTCCTGACTTTC	CASRRISSGANVLTF
TRBV9	.	.	TRBJ1-5	TGTGCCAGCAGCGTAAACCGCAGGGCCGGGGGATATCAGCCCCAGCATTTT	CASSVNRRAGGYQPQHF
TRBV28	.	.	TRBJ2-7	TGTGCCAGCAGTTCATGGGCCGGGGGCGTCGAGCAGTACTTC	CASSSWAGGVEQYF
TRBV6-5	.	once	TRBJ2-1	TGTGCCAGCACCTATCGGGATGAGCAGTTCTTC	CASTYRDEQFF
TRBV18	TRBD2	.	TRBJ2-5	TGTGCCAGCTCACCACTAAAGGCAGGTCCCATTAGGACTAGCGGGACCGGGACCCAGTACTTC	CASSPLKAGPIRTSGTGTQYF
TRBV5-6	TRBD2	.	TRBJ2-1	TGTGCCAGCAGCTGGGGACTAGTTAATGAGCAGTTCTTC	CASSWGLVNEQFF
TRBV6-1	.	once	TRBJ1-5	TGTGCCAGCAGTGAAGCGGGGGGCAATCAGCCCCAGCATTTT	CASSEAGGNQPQHF
TRBV10-3	.	.	TRBJ2-3	TGTGCCATCAGTGAGTCGTCTAGCGAAGATACGCAGTATTTT	CAISESSSEDTQYF
TRBV27	TRBD1	.	TRBJ2-7	TGTGCCAGCAGTTTGACAGGGGCTCGCTACGAGCAGTACTTC	CASSLTGARYEQYF
TRBV29-1	.	.	TRBJ1-4	TGCAGCGTTGCAATGGGGGGCCTTAATGAAAAACTGTTTTTT	CSVAMGGLNEKLFF
TRBV7-6	TRBD1	.	TRBJ1-6	TGTGCCAGCAGCTTGGGGAACAGGGGTGCTAATTCACCCCTCCACTTT	CASSLGNRGANSPLHF
TRBV5-1	.	.	TRBJ2-3	TGCGCCAGCAGCTACCAAGTTGGCACAGATACGCAGTATTTT	CASSYQVGTDTQYF
TRBV12-5	TRBD1	.	TRBJ1-1	TGTGCTAGTGGTTTGGGAGCACCCACAGACAGGGATCACACTGAAGCTTTCTTT	CASGLGAPTDRDHTEAFF
TRBV6-6	.	once	TRBJ1-2	TGTGCCAGCAGATCGGCAGGGCCGGACTATGGCTACACCTTC	CASRSAGPDYGYTF
TRBV7-8	TRBD2	once	TRBJ2-3	TGTGCCAGCAGCTTTCAGACTAGCGGGAGCACAGATACGCAGTATTTT	CASSFQTSGSTDTQYF
TRBV28	.	.	TRBJ2-3	TGTGCCAGCACCCCAGGGCGGGTTATCACAGATACGCAGTATTTT	CASTPGRVITDTQYF
TRBV6-5	TRBD2	.	TRBJ2-3	TGTGCCAGCAGTTATCTGCCGGGAGGGGCGCAGTATTTT	CASSYLPGGAQYF
TRBV11-2	TRBD2	.	TRBJ2-7	TGTGCCAGCAGCTCTCGCCTAGTAGCGGGAACTCCCTACGAGCAGTACTTC	CASSSRLVAGTPYEQYF
TRBV4-2	TRBD2	once	TRBJ2-3	TGTGCCAGCAGCCAAGATAGATATCGGGAGGGATACACAGATACGCAGTATTTT	CASSQDRYREGYTDTQYF
TRBV30	.	.	TRBJ2-2	TGTGCCTGGAGTCAGAACCGACGGGGCGGGGAGCTGTTTTTT	CAWSQNRRGGELFF
TRBV11-1	.	.	TRBJ2-3	TGTGCCAGCAGCTCAATTTGGCCAGATACGCAGTATTTT	CASSSIWPDTQYF
TRBV15	TRBD1	once	TRBJ2-1	TGTGCCACCAGCAGAGATTGGGGGGACAGGGGCCGCCCGAGCTCCAATGAGCAGTTCTTC	CATSRDWGDRGRPSSNEQFF
TRBV4-2	.	once	TRBJ2-1	TGTGCCAGCAGCCAAGATCTTAAGCAGTTCTTC	CASSQDLKQFF
TRBV5-1	.	.	TRBJ2-3	TGCGCCAGCAGCGACACAGATACGCAGTATTTT	CASSDTDTQYF
TRBV30	TRBD2	.	TRBJ2-7	TGTGCCTGGAGTGTACGGCTACTAGCGGGAGGTCGGGGTGAGCAGTACTTC	CAWSVRLLAGGRGEQYF